Following are 25 T cell receptor beta chains from one sample sequenced in a study of shared clonotypes between healthy human individuals. Using immunoSEQ multiplex PCR, the repertoire was profiled, and TCRdb retains in-frame clones only, with some absent. The repertoire holds around 700,000 clones, with about 91% as singletons. Naive CD8 cells lacked CD45RO, underwent positive selection for CCR7 and left out terminally differentiated effector memory CD45RA+ cells. Sequencing used naive CD8+ T cells sorted from blood. The receptors derive from a man aged 30 to 45 in good health.

This chain uses TRBV28 with TRBJ2-7; D possibly uses TRBD1 or TRBD2 (6 bases each). CDR3 length: 16 amino acids. The V end was cut by 6 bases, the J end by 2 bases, with 20 bases between. Germline values: CDR1 MDHEN, CDR2 SYDVKM. CDR3 in DNA: TGTGCCAGCAGCAATTGGGGGGTGGACAGAGCCTACGAGCAGTACTTC. It specifies CASSNWGVDRAYEQYF.

The chain has TRBV10-1 and TRBJ2-1, with 7 positions matching TRBD2. The CDR3 totals 16 residues. The V gene end was trimmed by 2 bases and the J gene end by 5 bases; junction bases not matched to a gene: 9. Germline V lookup: CDR1 WNHNN, CDR2 SYGVQD (reference sequence). This CDR3 is CASSETRPGRNNEQFF. In nucleotides, the CDR3 is TGCGCCAGCAGTGAGACCCGCCCCGGGAGGAACAATGAGCAGTTCTTC.

V and J are TRBV14 and TRBJ2-5; TRBD2 aligns across 10 bases. CDR3 size: 18 residues. V gave up 0 bases and J gave up 5 bases; unmatched junction bases: 12. The germline CDR1 and CDR2 sequences are SGHDN and FVKESK. The CDR3 bases are TGTGCCAGCAGCCAAGAAGGAGAGAGCGGGAGGGCCATGGAGACCCAGTACTTC. Its protein is CASSQEGESGRAMETQYF. Full variable domain (missing parts from reference TRBV14 and TRBJ2-5): EAGVTQFPSHSVIEKGQTVTLRCDPISGHDNLYWYRRVMGKEIKFLLHFVKESKQDESGMPNNRFLAERTGGTYSTLKVQPAELEDSGVYFCASSQEGESGRAMETQYFGPGTRLLVL.

The rearrangement joins TRBV9 to TRBJ2-3, with 10 positions matching TRBD2. V was pared by 4 bases and J by 2 bases, with 4 bases of the junction left unmatched. Per the germline V gene, CDR1 is SGDLS and CDR2 is YYNGEE. The CDR3 totals 15 residues. DNA for the CDR3: TGTGCCAGCAGCTTAGCGGGAGGTCTCACAGATACGCAGTATTTT. As protein: CASSLAGGLTDTQYF.

This chain joins TRBV5-6 and TRBJ1-5, with D hard to call. The CDR3 length is 13 residues. Germline-derived CDR1 and CDR2 are SGHDT and YYEEEE. The germline V and J ends were trimmed by 0 bases and 5 bases, with 6 bases remaining between them. The CDR3 sequence: CASSLGGHQPQHF. The CDR3 DNA follows: TGTGCCAGCAGCTTGGGAGGTCATCAGCCCCAGCATTTT.

This clone has a single count. The chain is built from TRBV19 and TRBJ2-6; TRBD2 is a possible D gene (6 bases). The CDR3 loop spans 15 amino acids. Germline CDR1 is LNHDA and CDR2 is SQIVND (reference sequence). The V end was cut by 7 bases, the J end by 2 bases, with 12 bases between. CDR3 loop: CASNFGGTGANVLTF. In DNA, the CDR3 is TGTGCCAGTAACTTCGGGGGTACTGGGGCCAACGTCCTGACTTTC.

This chain uses TRBV6-5 with TRBJ2-1, with TRBD2 identical over 10 bases. Germline V gene lookup returns CDR1 MNHEY and CDR2 SVGAGI. The CDR3 is 15 residues long. The V and J ends lost 0 bases and 7 bases, in that order; junction bases with no gene match: 3. The CDR3 region is CASSYSLAGANEQFF. In DNA, the CDR3 is TGTGCCAGCAGTTACTCGCTAGCGGGAGCAAATGAGCAGTTCTTC.

The rearrangement uses TRBV28 and TRBJ2-6; no clear D. The germline V gene encodes CDR1 MDHEN and CDR2 SYDVKM. This CDR3 comprises 15 residues. Trimming took 6 bases from V and 4 from J, leaving 13 bases between them. The CDR3 sequence is CASRRGPFGANVLTF. CDR3 DNA sequence: TGTGCCAGCAGAAGAGGACCGTTCGGGGCCAACGTCCTGACTTTC.

V gene TRBV7-6 combines with J gene TRBJ2-7; 8 nucleotides agree with TRBD1. After removal of 5 bases from V and 5 bases from J, the junction contained 8 bases not matched to a gene. There are 14 residues in the CDR3. Germline V gene data show CDR1 as SGHVS and CDR2 as FNYEAQ. CDR3 DNA sequence: TGTGCCAGCAGCGCCCGGACAGGGCCGGACGAGCAGTACTTC. The encoded protein is CASSARTGPDEQYF. The full variable domain, completed using reference TRBV7-6 and TRBJ2-7, is GAGVSQSPRYKVTKRGQDVALRCDPISGHVSLYWYRQALGQGPEFLTYFNYEAQQDKSGLPNDRFSAERPEGSISTLTIQRTEQRDSAMYRCASSARTGPDEQYFGPGTRLTVT.

The gene calls are TRBV6-5 and TRBJ2-1; D might be TRBD1 (5 bases). This CDR3 region has 15 residues. V gave up 5 bases and J gave up 5 bases, with 16 bases separating them. CDR1 is MNHEY, CDR2 SVGAGI, per germline. The CDR3 loop is CASSLGVNMDNEQFF. In DNA, the CDR3 is TGTGCCAGCAGTCTAGGGGTTAATATGGACAATGAGCAGTTCTTC.

This clone showed up just a few times. The chain carries TRBV2 and TRBJ1-2, with 7 nucleotides matching TRBD1. Germline V gene lookup returns CDR1 SNHLY and CDR2 FYNNEI. The CDR3 sequence is 12 residues long. V trimming: 6 bases; J trimming: 7 bases; junction bases outside the gene matches: 5. CDR3 sequence: CASRGTVRGYTF. The CDR3 nucleotides read TGTGCCAGCAGGGGGACAGTACGTGGCTACACCTTC.

The V call is TRBV18, the J call TRBJ2-7; TRBD2 aligns across 8 bases. Germline V lookup: CDR1 KGHSH, CDR2 LQKENI. V shed 6 bases, J shed 4 bases, and the junction held 11 bases outside the gene matches. The CDR3 runs 15 residues. CDR3 DNA: TGTGCCAGCTCCCCTCGGACTAGCATATCGTACGAGCAGTACTTC. Translation gives CASSPRTSISYEQYF.

This clone was picked up one time. The rearrangement joins TRBV7-9 to TRBJ2-3; TRBD2 aligns across 7 bases. V shed 2 bases and J 0 bases; nucleotides not matched to a gene: 8. Germline-derived CDR1 and CDR2 are SEHNR and FQNEAQ (reference sequence). The CDR3 has 17 amino acids. The CDR3 coding sequence is TGTGCCAGCAGCTTACCTAGGGAGGGGCCCAGCACAGATACGCAGTATTTT. This sequence encodes CASSLPREGPSTDTQYF.

The V call is TRBV10-1, the J call TRBJ2-1, with 9 bases matching TRBD1. Germline CDR1 reads WNHNN; CDR2 reads SYGVQD (reference sequence). Germline trimming cut 3 bases from V and 7 bases from J; bases unmatched to any gene: 7. CDR3 length equals 15 residues. The CDR3 DNA reads as TGCGCCAGCAGTGAATCGGGACAGGGACCGAATGAGCAGTTCTTC. Its protein product is CASSESGQGPNEQFF.

The chain couples TRBV7-9 to TRBJ1-6, with D unclear. The V gene lost 5 bases and the J gene lost 7 bases, with 6 bases spanning the gap. Germline CDR1 and CDR2: SEHNR and FQNEAQ (reference sequence). This CDR3 comprises 12 residues. CDR3 protein: CASSPLNSPLHF. Here the CDR3 DNA reads TGTGCCAGCAGCCCACTCAATTCACCCCTCCACTTT.

The DNA of the CDR3 is TGTGCCAGTAGTATCCTAGCGGGAGGGCCCTCCTACAATGAGCAGTTCTTC. Translating gives CASSILAGGPSYNEQFF. The chain carries TRBV19 and TRBJ2-1, with 12 bases lining up with TRBD2. After removal of 3 bases from V and 0 bases from J, the junction contained 3 bases not matched to a gene. Germline V lookup: CDR1 LNHDA, CDR2 SQIVND (reference sequence). There are 17 residues in the CDR3.

V and J are TRBV7-3 and TRBJ2-1; 12 nucleotides match TRBD2. Germline V lookup: CDR1 SGHTA, CDR2 FQGTGA. The CDR3 consists of 18 residues. Germline trimming cut 5 bases from V and 0 bases from J; bases unmatched to any gene: 8. DNA for the CDR3: TGTGCCAGCAGCCCGCACGGGGGACTAGCGGGCTCCTACAATGAGCAGTTCTTC. It specifies CASSPHGGLAGSYNEQFF.

This sequence joins TRBV9 and TRBJ2-1; D gene unclear. The CDR3 sequence is 13 residues long. Germline V gene sequence: CDR1 SGDLS, CDR2 YYNGEE. Trimming took off 5 bases at V and 6 bases at J, with 12 bases between the two ends. CDR3 coding DNA: TGTGCCAGCAGTCGAGAGCCCGCCAATGAGCAGTTCTTC. Encoded protein: CASSREPANEQFF. The variable domain in full, with the rest retrieved from reference TRBV9 and TRBJ2-1, is DSGVTQTPKHLITATGQRVTLRCSPRSGDLSVYWYQQSLDQGLQFLIQYYNGEERAKGNILERFSAQQFPDLHSELNLSSLELGDSALYFCASSREPANEQFFGPGTRLTVL.

This chain joins TRBV6-5 and TRBJ2-1; D remains ambiguous. V was cut by 4 bases and J by 5 bases, with 9 bases left in between. The CDR3 sequence is 13 residues long. CDR1 and CDR2 (germline): MNHEY, SVGAGI. CDR3 amino acids: CASSSRSNNEQFF. In DNA form, the CDR3 reads TGTGCCAGCAGTTCAAGAAGCAACAATGAGCAGTTCTTC.

This chain connects TRBV29-1 to TRBJ1-1; 8 positions agree with TRBD1. The CDR3 is made up of 16 amino acids. From germline, CDR1 is SQVTM and CDR2 ANQGSEA. V dropped 4 bases and J dropped 1; count of bases not matched to a gene: 11. CDR3 protein: CSVVFQGARTNTEAFF. The CDR3 nucleotides read TGCAGCGTTGTATTTCAGGGGGCGCGGACGAACACTGAAGCTTTCTTT.

This sequence joins TRBV6-6 and TRBJ2-1; D is perhaps TRBD2 (6 bases). The CDR3 has 15 residues. V was trimmed by 7 bases and J by 5 bases, leaving 18 bases between them. The V gene's germline CDR1 is MNHNY and CDR2 SVGAGI (reference sequence). CDR3 DNA sequence: TGTGCCAGCAAATTCCTAGCGATACCTGACAATGAGCAGTTCTTC. It encodes CASKFLAIPDNEQFF.

The chain employs TRBV7-9 and TRBJ2-6; TRBD1 is a possible D gene (5 bases). The V end was cut by 2 bases, the J end by 0 bases, with 11 bases between. This CDR3 has 17 residues. Germline CDR1 and CDR2: SEHNR and FQNEAQ (reference sequence). The CDR3 DNA reads TGTGCCAGCAGCTTAAAGGGGCCTCGCTCTGGGGCCAACGTCCTGACTTTC. Translation gives CASSLKGPRSGANVLTF.

The chain combines TRBV27 with TRBJ2-7, with no clear D. This CDR3 has 14 residues. V dropped 4 bases and J dropped 2 bases, with 12 bases sitting between them. The germline V gene encodes CDR1 MNHEY and CDR2 SMNVEV (reference sequence). CDR3 residues: CASSWGLPPYEQYF. CDR3 DNA sequence: TGTGCCAGCAGTTGGGGTCTTCCTCCCTACGAGCAGTACTTC.

The chain links TRBV5-4 to TRBJ1-1, with a possible D match to TRBD1 (5 bases). Trimming cost V 2 bases and J 10 bases, with 18 bases left between them. This CDR3 is built from 14 residues. Germline values: CDR1 SGHNT, CDR2 YYREEE (reference sequence). The CDR3 nucleotides read TGTGCCAGCAGCTTTTATTGGGGCGTAGAAGGAGCTTTCTTT. This codes for CASSFYWGVEGAFF. The full variable domain, its missing parts supplied by reference TRBV5-4 and TRBJ1-1, is ETGVTQSPTHLIKTRGQQVTLRCSSQSGHNTVSWYQQALGQGPQFIFQYYREEENGRGNFPPRFSGLQFPNYSSELNVNALELDDSALYLCASSFYWGVEGAFFGQGTRLTVV.

Here the CDR3 reads CASSLGQGLAGNEQFF. The CDR3 bases are TGTGCCAGTAGTCTCGGACAGGGACTAGCGGGGAATGAGCAGTTCTTC. The J gene is TRBJ2-1, the V gene TRBV19; 13 nucleotides match TRBD2. V shed 5 bases and J 7 bases; nucleotides not matched to a gene: 8. CDR1 and CDR2 (germline): LNHDA, SQIVND (reference sequence). This CDR3 region has 16 residues. Full variable domain (missing parts from reference TRBV19 and TRBJ2-1): DGGITQSPKYLFRKEGQNVTLSCEQNLNHDAMYWYRQDPGQGLRLIYYSQIVNDFQKGDIAEGYSVSREKKESFPLTVTSAQKNPTAFYLCASSLGQGLAGNEQFFGPGTRLTVL.